Following are 21 T cell receptor beta chains from one sample sequenced in a study of T cells in localized non-small cell lung cancer. Assay used: immunoSEQ multiplex PCR; TCRdb lists only in-frame clones, some missing. The repertoire holds under 5,000 clones, 25% to 40% seen once, with more than 9% in the top ten. The source material was lung tumor tissue, sampled before any cancer treatment. The source of these receptors is a male donor at least 60 years old with stage III lung adenocarcinoma.

The chain links TRBV28 to TRBJ2-3, with 7 nucleotides matching TRBD2. V gave up 5 bases and J gave up 9 bases; unmatched junction bases: 14. This CDR3 comprises 15 residues. CDR1 MDHEN and CDR2 SYDVKM come from the germline V gene. The CDR3 nucleotides are TGTGCCAGCAGTCCCGGACTAGAGACCCTCGTCACGCAGTATTTT. The encoded protein is CASSPGLETLVTQYF.

The chain combines TRBV28 with TRBJ1-5; TRBD1 agrees at 8 bases. The CDR3 is 15 amino acids. J was trimmed by 6 bases and V by 4 bases; bases with no gene match: 8. Looked up from germline, CDR1 is MDHEN and CDR2 is SYDVKM. In DNA form, the CDR3 reads TGTGCCAGCAGTTACATCAGGACAGGGAGTCAGCCCCAGCATTTT. Protein sequence: CASSYIRTGSQPQHF.

This clone is classed as medium-sized (0.01 to 0.1%). The J gene is TRBJ1-5, the V gene TRBV6-8, with unresolved D. Germline loops: CDR1 MNHGY, CDR2 SAAAGT. This CDR3 has 13 residues. With 6 bases removed from V and 1 base from J, the gap between germline ends came to 7 bases. This chain's CDR3 is CASSVLSNQPQHF. For the CDR3, the DNA is TGTGCCAGCAGCGTCCTCAGCAATCAGCCCCAGCATTTT.

V usage is TRBV9 and J usage is TRBJ2-5, with 8 bases aligning to TRBD1. This CDR3 comprises 14 residues. Germline assignment: CDR1 SGDLS and CDR2 YYNGEE. After removal of 5 bases from V and 1 base from J, the junction contained 4 bases not matched to a gene. Here the CDR3 reads CASSGQGFQETQYF. CDR3 DNA sequence: TGTGCCAGCAGTGGACAGGGATTCCAAGAGACCCAGTACTTC.

V usage is TRBV9 and J usage is TRBJ2-5; TRBD2 is a possible D gene (5 bases). V lost 0 bases and J 5 bases, leaving 5 bases between the germline ends. Germline loops: CDR1 SGDLS, CDR2 YYNGEE. CDR3 size: 12 residues. In DNA form, the CDR3 reads TGTGCCAGCAGCGTAGGAGGGGAGACCCAGTACTTC. This codes for CASSVGGETQYF.

The chain employs TRBV15 and TRBJ2-3, with TRBD2 matching 8 bases. Trimming cost V 5 bases and J 1 base; bases outside gene matches: 5. The CDR3 has 15 residues. Germline V gives CDR1 LNHNV, CDR2 YYDKDF (reference sequence). CDR3 sequence (DNA): TGTGCCACCAGCTTTAGCGGGACTGGCACAGATACGCAGTATTTT. It encodes CATSFSGTGTDTQYF. Together with reference TRBV15 and TRBJ2-3, the CDR3 gives the full variable domain: DAMVIQNPRYQVTQFGKPVTLSCSQTLNHNVMYWYQQKSSQAPKLLFHYYDKDFNNEADTPDNFQSRRPNTSFCFLDIRSPGLGDTAMYLCATSFSGTGTDTQYFGPGTRLTVL.

This clone has a handful of counts. Read data end 1 residue before the CDR3 end; the end is taken from the germline J gene. The V and J genes are TRBV6-1 and TRBJ1-5; 7 bases align to TRBD1. This CDR3 spans 15 amino acids. V shed 1 base, J shed 3 bases, and the junction held 3 bases outside the gene matches. Germline V gene sequence: CDR1 MNHNS, CDR2 SASEGT. The part of the CDR3 DNA that was read is TGTGCCAGCAGTGAAGTCGACAGGGTCAATCAGCCCCAGCAT. Protein sequence: CASSEVDRVNQPQH. The entire CDR3 is CASSEVDRVNQPQHF.

This clone qualifies as medium-sized. The V gene is TRBV9, the J gene TRBJ1-2; D is possibly TRBD1 (6 bases). Germline-derived CDR1 and CDR2 are SGDLS and YYNGEE. V lost 6 bases and J lost 1, with 13 bases in between. The length of the CDR3 is 14 residues. CDR3: CASTDAGDNYGYTF. CDR3 nucleotide sequence: TGTGCCAGCACGGACGCAGGGGATAACTATGGCTACACCTTC.

This clone was found a few times. This chain joins TRBV15 and TRBJ2-2; TRBD2 matches at 8 bases. The CDR3 has 14 amino acids. Germline CDR1 LNHNV, CDR2 YYDKDF (reference sequence). With 9 bases clipped from V and 7 bases from J, the junction kept 10 bases outside the gene matches. In DNA, the CDR3 is TGTGCCACTCGAATAGCGGGAATAAGCGGGGAGCTGTTTTTT. Its translation is CATRIAGISGELFF.

There are a few counts of this clone. The read comes to an end 1 residue before the CDR3 does, leaving the germline J gene to fill in the end. The chain joins TRBV10-3 to TRBJ2-2, with 7 bases lining up with TRBD2. This CDR3 comprises 15 residues. J was trimmed by 4 bases and V by 2 bases; bases with no gene match: 4. CDR1 and CDR2 (germline): ENHRY, SYGVKD. The sequenced part of the CDR3 DNA is TGTGCCATCAGTGAGAGAGCGGGATCCACCGGGGAGCTGTTT. Its translation: CAISERAGSTGELF. The whole CDR3 sequence reads CAISERAGSTGELFF.

The rearrangement joins TRBV18 to TRBJ1-2; perhaps TRBD1 as D (6 bases). Germline assignment: CDR1 KGHSH and CDR2 LQKENI. This CDR3 region has 16 residues. Deletions cut 3 bases from V and 2 bases from J, with 16 bases between. This CDR3 reads CASSPVGGGVNYGYTF. The CDR3 DNA is TGTGCCAGCTCACCTGTCGGGGGGGGCGTAAACTATGGCTACACCTTC.

This clone was seen only a few times. V gene TRBV15 combines with J gene TRBJ2-7, with 12 nucleotides matching TRBD1. Trimming took 0 bases from V and 6 from J; bases not matched to a gene: 9. The germline V gene has CDR1 LNHNV and CDR2 YYDKDF (reference sequence). The length of the CDR3 is 17 residues. The CDR3 here is CATSRDLRDRGLGEQYF. The CDR3 nucleotides read TGTGCCACCAGCAGAGATCTGAGGGACAGGGGGCTGGGCGAGCAGTACTTC.

This clone is categorized as medium-sized. This chain joins TRBV6-8 and TRBJ1-2, with D tentatively TRBD1 (6 bases). Looked up from germline, CDR1 is MNHGY and CDR2 is SAAAGT. V lost 5 bases and J lost 8, with 15 bases in between. The CDR3 totals 13 residues. The CDR3 is CASSHIQGSGYTF. CDR3 DNA sequence: TGTGCCAGCAGTCACATACAGGGAAGCGGCTACACCTTC.

This clone has only a few counts. The rearrangement joins TRBV11-3 to TRBJ1-2, with TRBD1 as a possible D gene (6 bases). CDR1 is SGHNT and CDR2 is YENEEA in the germline V gene. The CDR3 has 14 residues. Trimming cost V 5 bases and J 3 bases, with 13 bases left between them. The CDR3 coding sequence is TGTGCCAGCAGCCGCCAGGGGATGGACTATGGCTACACCTTC. Translated: CASSRQGMDYGYTF. Complete variable domain (other parts from reference TRBV11-3 and TRBJ1-2): EAGVVQSPRYKIIEKKQPVAFWCNPISGHNTLYWYLQNLGQGPELLIRYENEEAVDDSQLPKDRFSAERLKGVDSTLKIQPAELGDSAVYLCASSRQGMDYGYTFGSGTRLTVV.

The chain links TRBV10-2 to TRBJ2-4; D assignment may be TRBD1 or TRBD2 (5 bases each). Trimming removed 0 bases from V and 8 bases from J, with 11 bases in between. Germline V gene sequence: CDR1 WSHSY, CDR2 SAAADI. CDR3 length: 14 residues. The CDR3 nucleotides are TGCGCCAGCAGTGAGTCGCCGGGGCGAGACATTCAGTACTTC. It is translated as CASSESPGRDIQYF.

The rearrangement joins TRBV30 to TRBJ2-7, with unresolved D. Germline-derived CDR1 and CDR2 are GTSNPN and SVGIG (reference sequence). V shed 0 bases and J shed 3 bases, with 9 bases lying between them. The CDR3 has 13 residues. CDR3 nucleotides: TGTGCCTGGAGTGTAGGCACCCTCTACGAGCAGTACTTC. It translates to CAWSVGTLYEQYF.

The chain is built from TRBV11-3 and TRBJ1-2, with D possibly being TRBD1 (5 bases). Per germline, CDR1 SGHNT and CDR2 YENEEA. The V gene lost 5 bases and the J gene lost 2 bases, with 12 bases spanning the gap. The CDR3 has 14 amino acids. The DNA of the CDR3 is TGTGCCAGCAGCCAGGACACGAAAAACTATGGCTACACCTTC. Protein sequence: CASSQDTKNYGYTF.

This clone was counted only a few times. The genes are TRBV11-3 and TRBJ2-7, with D maybe TRBD2 (5 bases). V lost 1 base and J 1 base, leaving 11 bases between the germline ends. The CDR3 loop spans 15 amino acids. Germline V gene lookup returns CDR1 SGHNT and CDR2 YENEEA. This CDR3 is CASSLVAKNSYEQYF. The CDR3 DNA reads TGTGCCAGCAGCTTAGTAGCGAAGAATTCCTACGAGCAGTACTTC.

This clone came up a few times. The genes are TRBV11-3 and TRBJ2-7; TRBD2 might be the D (7 bases). From germline, CDR1 is SGHNT and CDR2 YENEEA. The CDR3 length is 16 residues. Trimming took off 7 bases at V and 2 bases at J, with 21 bases between the two ends. The CDR3 loop reads CASTLGAGVSTYEQYF. DNA of the CDR3: TGTGCCAGCACCCTGGGGGCGGGAGTATCCACCTACGAGCAGTACTTC.

At least ten counts were recorded for this clone. CDR3 DNA sequence: TGTGCCAGCAGTCCCTGGACTAGCGGCACAGATACGCAGTATTTT. Residues: CASSPWTSGTDTQYF. The chain couples TRBV11-3 to TRBJ2-3; TRBD2 agrees at 9 bases. Germline V gene lookup returns CDR1 SGHNT and CDR2 YENEEA. V dropped 6 bases and J dropped 1; count of bases not matched to a gene: 5. This CDR3 has 15 amino acids.

The chain combines TRBV30 with TRBJ2-3; no clear D. Germline V gene lookup returns CDR1 GTSNPN and CDR2 SVGIG (reference sequence). The CDR3 consists of 14 residues. V was pared by 5 bases and J by 0 bases, with 12 bases between. The CDR3 nucleotides read TGTGCCTGGGGGCCCCTGGGGAGCACAGATACGCAGTATTTT. This sequence encodes CAWGPLGSTDTQYF.